This T cell receptor beta chain is drawn from a study of blood T cells in healthy people across ages. The individuals who served as donors were healthy Caucasians living in Russia, aged about 6 to 95. A note on this clonotype: Its target is unknown.

The authors ran a second PCR of about 7 to 12 cycles using a sample-barcoded 5' primer and a J-beta primer mix. TCRdb reprocessed the 5' RACE reads via MiXCR and lists one record per CDR3 protein. This sample has about 1.4 million distinct CDR3 sequences, with approximately 59% found just once. Findings and limits, study-wide: Per million T cells, the diversity of TCR beta decreased roughly linearly as age advanced.

The CDR3 contains 15 residues. From germline, CDR1 is SGHRS and CDR2 YFSETQ. Trimming cost V 0 bases and J 2 bases, with 12 bases left between them. The TCR was taken from a man in his late teens or twenties in good health. This chain uses TRBV5-1 with TRBJ2-7; possible D gene TRBD2, 6 bases. Sequencing was performed on blood. This chain's CDR3 is CASSLVGGTPYEQYF. Here the CDR3 DNA reads TGCGCCAGCAGCTTGGTCGGCGGGACGCCCTACGAGCAGTACTTC.